This passage covers 30 T cell receptor beta chains from one sample sequenced in a study of cytomegalovirus exposure and HLA in healthy donors. Amplification used 60 Vbeta primers and 13 Jbeta primers. Profiling relied on immunoSEQ multiplex PCR, and the TCRdb table lists in-frame clones only, not all of them. The sample holds some 190,000 clones, approximately 88% seen once. The sample taken for sequencing was PBMCs. These TCRs come from a boy younger than 10 in good health and CMV-seronegative.

The chain uses TRBV7-8 and TRBJ1-3; no firm D call. CDR1 and CDR2 from the germline V gene are SGHVS and FQNEAQ. The CDR3 totals 13 residues. V lost 5 bases and J lost 0, with 5 bases in between. In nucleotides, the CDR3 is TGTGCCAGCAGCCCCAACTCTGGAAACACCATATATTTT. This codes for CASSPNSGNTIYF.

The chain combines TRBV7-2 with TRBJ1-1; perhaps TRBD1 as D (5 bases). The CDR3 totals 13 residues. Trimming removed 0 bases at V and 4 bases at J, with 6 bases between. CDR1 SGHTA and CDR2 FQGNSA come from the germline V gene. The CDR3 loop reads CASSLAGPTEAFF. DNA of the CDR3: TGTGCCAGCAGCTTAGCGGGGCCCACTGAAGCTTTCTTT.

This clone was observed once. The chain links TRBV27 to TRBJ1-5, with 7 bases that match TRBD1. CDR1 is MNHEY and CDR2 is SMNVEV in the germline V gene (reference sequence). The V segment lost 0 bases and the J segment 5 bases; nucleotides outside the gene matches: 7. The CDR3 has 16 amino acids. The CDR3 loop is CASSLSRDREHQPQHF. The CDR3 bases are TGTGCCAGCAGTTTATCCCGGGACAGAGAACATCAGCCCCAGCATTTT.

The V and J genes are TRBV28 and TRBJ2-7; the D gene is possibly TRBD2 (5 bases). V was trimmed by 5 bases and J by 8 bases, leaving 19 bases between them. Looked up from germline, CDR1 is MDHEN and CDR2 is SYDVKM. The CDR3 totals 14 residues. CDR3 coding DNA: TGTGCCAGCAGTCTAGCAGGAACCTCCTCAAAGCAGTACTTC. Encoded protein: CASSLAGTSSKQYF.

The genes are TRBV7-8 and TRBJ2-7, with TRBD2 matching 11 bases. Trimming at V came to 1 base and at J to 0 bases, leaving 5 bases not matched to a gene. The V gene's germline CDR1 is SGHVS and CDR2 FQNEAQ. This CDR3 contains 17 residues. CDR3 bases: TGTGCCAGCAGCTTAGGATTAGCGGGGGGGAACTCCTACGAGCAGTACGTC. The encoded protein is CASSLGLAGGNSYEQYV.

Only a few counts were recorded for this clone. The CDR3, as DNA: TGCGCCAGCAGTGCGTCCGGGGGGCACTACGAGCAGTACTTC. This gives the protein CASSASGGHYEQYF. The chain is built from TRBV10-2 and TRBJ2-7; the D gene is possibly TRBD2 (7 bases). This CDR3 has 14 amino acids. The germline gives CDR1 WSHSY, CDR2 SAAADI. V lost 4 bases and J 3 bases, leaving 13 bases between the germline ends.

V is TRBV9 and J is TRBJ2-1; TRBD1 might be the D (6 bases). The CDR3 is 14 amino acids. The germline gives CDR1 SGDLS, CDR2 YYNGEE. V lost 0 bases and J lost 6, with 10 bases in between. Here the CDR3 reads CASSVDGGRNEQFF. CDR3 DNA: TGTGCCAGCAGCGTAGATGGGGGCCGCAATGAGCAGTTCTTC.

This sequence joins TRBV4-1 and TRBJ1-2; 7 nucleotides match TRBD1. CDR3 length equals 16 residues. CDR1 and CDR2 (germline): MGHRA, YSYEKL. Trimming removed 1 base from V and 8 bases from J; junction bases left unmatched: 13. CDR3 region: CASSQGPRSGGKGYTF. The DNA of the CDR3 is TGCGCCAGCAGCCAAGGCCCTCGATCAGGGGGAAAGGGCTACACCTTC.

The rearrangement joins TRBV4-2 to TRBJ1-4, with 8 positions matching TRBD1. V lost 4 bases and J lost 8; bases outside the gene matches: 6. This CDR3 has 14 residues. The germline V gene encodes CDR1 LGHNA and CDR2 YNFKEQ. The CDR3, as DNA: TGTGCCAGCAGCCCCGGACAGGGAGGGGAAAAACTGTTTTTT. This translates into CASSPGQGGEKLFF.

Note on this clone: Within the sample, other DNA sequences also encode this same CDR3. This chain links TRBV4-1 with TRBJ2-3; 7 bases are shared with TRBD2. The J segment lost 6 bases and the V segment lost 0 bases, leaving 9 bases of the junction unmatched. CDR3 size: 16 residues. CDR1 is MGHRA, CDR2 YSYEKL, per germline. DNA of the CDR3: TGCGCCAGCAGCCAAGACCGAGCGGGGTACACGGATACGCAGTATTTT. It specifies CASSQDRAGYTDTQYF.

The chain employs TRBV7-9 and TRBJ1-2; tentative D call: TRBD1 (6 bases). Per the germline V gene, CDR1 is SEHNR and CDR2 is FQNEAQ (reference sequence). This CDR3 comprises 15 residues. The germline V and J ends were trimmed by 6 bases and 1 base, with 15 bases remaining between them. CDR3 amino acids: CASRGRDNVNYGYTF. The CDR3 nucleotides read TGTGCCAGCAGGGGACGGGACAATGTTAACTATGGCTACACCTTC.

The gene calls are TRBV29-1 and TRBJ2-5; a weak D match, TRBD1 (5 bases). The germline CDR1 and CDR2 sequences are SQVTM and ANQGSEA. The V and J ends lost 4 bases and 2 bases respectively, with 11 bases between them. CDR3 length equals 13 residues. CDR3: CSVAGITQETQYF. As DNA, the CDR3 is TGCAGCGTTGCAGGGATCACTCAAGAGACCCAGTACTTC.

V and J are TRBV27 and TRBJ1-5, with unresolved D. Germline V lookup: CDR1 MNHEY, CDR2 SMNVEV (reference sequence). The CDR3 extends over 16 amino acids. Trimming removed 5 bases at V and 0 bases at J, with 14 bases between. The CDR3 protein is CASSPYDTGSNQPQHF. Here the CDR3 DNA reads TGTGCCAGCAGTCCTTACGACACCGGTAGCAATCAGCCCCAGCATTTT.

The rearrangement joins TRBV7-2 to TRBJ2-7, with 11 bases that match TRBD2. This CDR3 spans 14 amino acids. Trimming at V came to 5 bases and at J to 9 bases, leaving 9 bases not matched to a gene. Germline V lookup: CDR1 SGHTA, CDR2 FQGNSA. DNA for the CDR3: TGTGCCAGCAGCGCGACTAGCGGGACCTCGGTGCAGTACTTC. Its translation is CASSATSGTSVQYF.

J is TRBJ2-2 and V is TRBV5-6, with TRBD2 matching 7 bases. V lost 4 bases and J lost 0; bases outside the gene matches: 6. The CDR3 is made up of 16 amino acids. Looked up from germline, CDR1 is SGHDT and CDR2 is YYEEEE. DNA for the CDR3: TGTGCCAGCAGCGCGGGCGGGGGTACGAACACCGGGGAGCTGTTTTTT. It codes for CASSAGGGTNTGELFF.

The chain is built from TRBV5-4 and TRBJ2-1; 7 positions match TRBD2. Trimming cost V 2 bases and J 4 bases; bases outside gene matches: 9. The germline CDR1 and CDR2 sequences are SGHNT and YYREEE (reference sequence). The CDR3 runs to 16 residues. For the CDR3, the DNA is TGTGCCAGCAGCTTTGTGGGGCTAGCGGAGTACAATGAGCAGTTCTTC. Amino acid sequence: CASSFVGLAEYNEQFF.

The V gene is TRBV11-2, the J gene TRBJ2-1, with 9 bases lining up with TRBD2. The V gene's germline CDR1 is SGHAT and CDR2 FQNNGV. V was pared by 0 bases and J by 7 bases, with 4 bases of the junction left unmatched. This CDR3 has 15 amino acids. The CDR3 nucleotides are TGTGCCAGCAGCTTAGATCTTAGCGGGAGAAATGAGCAGTTCTTC. Its translation is CASSLDLSGRNEQFF.

The V gene is TRBV4-3, the J gene TRBJ1-2; 9 bases are a match to TRBD1. The V segment lost 1 base and the J segment 6 bases; nucleotides outside the gene matches: 3. Germline-derived CDR1 and CDR2 are LGHNA and YSLEER. This CDR3 contains 14 residues. The CDR3 loop reads CASSQVTGGNGYTF. The CDR3 bases are TGCGCCAGCAGCCAAGTGACAGGGGGAAATGGCTACACCTTC.

The V and J genes are TRBV7-9 and TRBJ2-1; TRBD2 might be the D (6 bases). The germline V gene has CDR1 SEHNR and CDR2 FQNEAQ (reference sequence). The germline V and J ends were trimmed by 1 base and 4 bases, with 11 bases remaining between them. This CDR3 is built from 15 residues. The CDR3 region is CASSLVLATYNEQFF. For the CDR3, the DNA is TGTGCCAGCAGCTTAGTTCTAGCGACATACAATGAGCAGTTCTTC.

This chain joins TRBV27 and TRBJ2-7; a weak D match, TRBD2 (5 bases). This CDR3 is built from 13 residues. CDR1 and CDR2 from the germline V gene are MNHEY and SMNVEV (reference sequence). Trimming left V 2 bases short and J 6 bases short, with 11 bases between. CDR3 nucleotides: TGTGCCAGCAGTTTAACACTAGGAGTCGAGCAGTACTTC. As protein: CASSLTLGVEQYF.

This clone was detected once. This chain uses TRBV6-5 with TRBJ2-7; D is ambiguous. CDR1 is MNHEY and CDR2 is SVGAGI in the germline V gene. Trimming took 6 bases from V and 0 from J, leaving 9 bases between them. The CDR3 length is 13 residues. This chain's CDR3 is CASSRVSSYEQYF. CDR3 coding DNA: TGTGCCAGCAGCCGGGTAAGCTCCTACGAGCAGTACTTC.

The chain carries TRBV7-2 and TRBJ2-5; 9 bases fit TRBD2. The CDR3 consists of 16 residues. Germline values: CDR1 SGHTA, CDR2 FQGNSA. The trim removed 1 base at V and 1 base at J, leaving 4 bases unmatched. CDR3 region: CASSLGRRGGQETQYF. The CDR3 DNA reads TGTGCCAGCAGCTTAGGGAGGCGGGGGGGCCAAGAGACCCAGTACTTC.

The chain is built from TRBV21-1 and TRBJ2-7; the D call in the table, TRBD2, was not verified against the DNA. TRBV21-1 is labeled a pseudogene. This CDR3 region has 19 residues. The CDR3 region is CASSKKLAGIPKSSYEQYV. The CDR3 nucleotides read TGTGCCAGCAGCAAGAAACTAGCGGGGATCCCTAAGAGCTCCTACGAGCAGTACGTC.

The V call is TRBV2, the J call TRBJ1-6; D remains unclear. CDR3 length: 11 residues. The V gene's germline CDR1 is SNHLY and CDR2 FYNNEI. V lost 9 bases to trimming and J lost 9 bases, with 9 bases between them. The chain's CDR3 is CASCYGSPLHF. The DNA for the CDR3 is TGTGCCAGTTGCTATGGTTCACCCCTCCACTTT.

The chain couples TRBV4-3 to TRBJ1-2; D is ambiguous. The length of the CDR3 is 14 residues. Trimming left V 0 bases short and J 3 bases short, with 8 bases between. The germline CDR1 and CDR2 sequences are LGHNA and YSLEER. The CDR3 is CASSQEAGDYGYTF. The CDR3 coding sequence is TGCGCCAGCAGCCAAGAGGCGGGAGACTATGGCTACACCTTC.

The chain has TRBV9 and TRBJ1-3; 7 nucleotides match TRBD1. CDR1 and CDR2 from the germline V gene are SGDLS and YYNGEE. The CDR3 contains 16 residues. Trimming removed 0 bases from V and 0 bases from J; junction bases left unmatched: 3. The CDR3 spells CASSVGDSSSGNTIYF. In DNA form, the CDR3 reads TGTGCCAGCAGCGTAGGGGACAGTAGCTCTGGAAACACCATATATTTT. The whole variable domain, filled in from reference TRBV9 and TRBJ1-3, reads DSGVTQTPKHLITATGQRVTLRCSPRSGDLSVYWYQQSLDQGLQFLIQYYNGEERAKGNILERFSAQQFPDLHSELNLSSLELGDSALYFCASSVGDSSSGNTIYFGEGSWLTVV.

This chain joins TRBV18 and TRBJ2-3, with 7 positions matching TRBD2. Germline trimming cut 3 bases from V and 2 bases from J; bases unmatched to any gene: 14. This CDR3 region has 18 residues. CDR1 and CDR2 (germline): KGHSH, LQKENI. Here the CDR3 reads CASSPAQAGKGNTDTQYF. CDR3 DNA: TGTGCCAGCTCACCCGCCCAAGCGGGGAAAGGCAACACAGATACGCAGTATTTT.

This chain uses TRBV6-1 with TRBJ2-2; 7 bases are a match to TRBD1. The J segment lost 1 base and the V segment lost 2 bases, leaving 4 bases of the junction unmatched. The germline CDR1 and CDR2 sequences are MNHNS and SASEGT. The CDR3 is 16 residues long. In DNA, the CDR3 is TGTGCCAGCAGTGAATTAAGGGGGCTGAACACCGGGGAGCTGTTTTTT. This sequence encodes CASSELRGLNTGELFF.

The chain recombines TRBV6-5 with TRBJ1-1; possible D gene TRBD1, 6 bases. This CDR3 spans 15 amino acids. Germline V gene sequence: CDR1 MNHEY, CDR2 SVGAGI. V was cut by 7 bases and J by 1 base, with 16 bases left in between. The CDR3 is CASKGDWQGNTEAFF. The CDR3 DNA is TGTGCCAGCAAGGGGGATTGGCAGGGGAACACTGAAGCTTTCTTT.

The chain links TRBV7-6 to TRBJ2-7, with a tentative D call TRBD2 (5 bases). Germline assignment: CDR1 SGHVS and CDR2 FNYEAQ. This CDR3 is built from 12 residues. Trimming took 5 bases from V and 7 from J, leaving 12 bases between them. CDR3 loop: CASSPSLGEQYV. In nucleotides, the CDR3 is TGTGCCAGCAGCCCTAGCCTGGGTGAGCAGTACGTC.